The 20 T cell receptor beta chains below were found in one sample sequenced in a study of vaccination and CD4 T cells after COVID-19 (dated by TCRdb to between 2020 and 2023). No cognate antigen is known for these TCRs. The treatment or condition label here, explained by the study, means: approximately 10-day PBMC culture with coronavirus spike peptide pools or control peptides (ViraFEST assay). The library was prepared using PCR. TCRdb shows the sequencer as Illumina iSeq 100. DNA from cultured CD4+ T cells was subjected to TCR sequencing with the Oncomine TCR Beta short-read assay at the Johns Hopkins FTIC core. TCRdb applied fastp at Q25 and MiXCR to the public reads, then kept only in-frame beta chains. For every CDR3 protein sequence, its rows merge into one entry that carries the most common genes and DNA. Across this sample there are roughly 10,000 distinct CDR3 sequences, with 69% seen only once. The ten top clones hold 10% to 13% of the sample.

Sequencing was carried out using CD4+ T cells from blood, cultured in vitro. The source is a human donor who had recovered from COVID-19.

The chain combines TRBV28 with TRBJ2-3, with 12 positions matching TRBD1. V shed 4 bases, J shed 7 bases, and the junction held 9 bases outside the gene matches. The CDR3 sequence is 16 residues long. Germline CDR1 reads MDHEN; CDR2 reads SYDVKM. As DNA, the CDR3 is TGTGCCAGCAGTTCCTCCGGGACAGGGGGCATGTATACGCAGTATTTT. Its protein product is CASSSSGTGGMYTQYF.

J is TRBJ1-4 and V is TRBV7-6, with D possibly being TRBD1 (6 bases). Trimming took off 5 bases at V and 8 bases at J, with 15 bases between the two ends. The CDR3 runs to 14 residues. CDR1 is SGHVS, CDR2 FNYEAQ, per germline. This CDR3 reads CASSPQGQGEKLFF. The CDR3 coding sequence is TGTGCCAGCAGCCCCCAGGGGCAGGGCGAAAAACTGTTTTTT.

The chain links TRBV20-1 to TRBJ2-1; 13 nucleotides align to TRBD2. In germline, CDR1 is DFQATT, CDR2 SNEGSKA (reference sequence). This CDR3 spans 18 amino acids. Germline trimming cut 0 bases from V and 7 bases from J; bases unmatched to any gene: 12. CDR3 residues: CSARDLVRTSGSNNEQFF. In DNA form, the CDR3 reads TGCAGTGCTAGAGATCTTGTTCGGACTAGCGGGAGTAATAATGAGCAGTTCTTC.

The chain employs TRBV6-4 and TRBJ2-3, with D hard to call. Trimming shortened V by 4 bases and J by 1 base, and 6 bases separated the two germline ends. Germline loops: CDR1 MRHNA, CDR2 SNTAGT. The CDR3 is 13 residues long. Here the CDR3 reads CASSGERTDTQYF. The CDR3 coding sequence is TGTGCCAGCAGTGGGGAACGCACAGATACGCAGTATTTT.

The gene calls are TRBV11-2 and TRBJ1-1; D not resolved. V dropped 1 base and J dropped 4 bases, with 7 bases sitting between them. Germline loops: CDR1 SGHAT, CDR2 FQNNGV. CDR3 length: 13 amino acids. This CDR3 is CASSLGPSTEAFF. CDR3 nucleotides: TGTGCCAGCAGCTTAGGTCCAAGCACTGAAGCTTTCTTT. The full variable domain, in which reference TRBV11-2 and TRBJ1-1 provide the parts outside the CDR3, is EAGVAQSPRYKIIEKRQSVAFWCNPISGHATLYWYQQILGQGPKLLIQFQNNGVVDDSQLPKDRFSAERLKGVDSTLKIQPAKLEDSAVYLCASSLGPSTEAFFGQGTRLTVV.

The J gene is TRBJ1-5, the V gene TRBV29-1, with 7 bases matching TRBD1. The V gene's germline CDR1 is SQVTM and CDR2 ANQGSEA. Germline trimming cut 4 bases from V and 5 bases from J; bases unmatched to any gene: 5. The CDR3 totals 13 residues. The CDR3 sequence is CSVAGTGDQPQHF. CDR3 DNA: TGCAGCGTTGCGGGTACAGGGGATCAGCCCCAGCATTTT.

The chain combines TRBV4-3 with TRBJ2-2; no reliable D call. The germline V gene encodes CDR1 LGHNA and CDR2 YSLEER. V was clipped by 0 bases and J by 4 bases, with 12 bases between them. The CDR3 has 16 amino acids. The CDR3 is CASSQDRLEVTGELFF. As DNA, the CDR3 is TGCGCCAGCAGCCAAGATCGTCTAGAGGTCACCGGGGAGCTGTTTTTT.

The CDR3 DNA is TGTGCCACCAGTGAATCCGGACAGGGGGACTATGGCTACACCTTC. It translates to CATSESGQGDYGYTF. This chain joins TRBV24-1 and TRBJ1-2; 10 nucleotides match TRBD1. Trimming cost V 4 bases and J 3 bases; bases outside gene matches: 4. The CDR3 has 15 amino acids. Germline CDR1 is KGHDR and CDR2 is SFDVKD.

The chain joins TRBV7-2 to TRBJ2-1; D is uncertain. The length of the CDR3 is 11 residues. Germline V gene lookup returns CDR1 SGHTA and CDR2 FQGNSA. V lost 3 bases to trimming and J lost 10 bases, with 7 bases between them. The CDR3 DNA follows: TGTGCCAGCAGCTTCAGTAGAGAGCAGTTCTTC. Amino acid sequence: CASSFSREQFF. The complete variable domain, with remaining parts taken from reference TRBV7-2 and TRBJ2-1, reads GAGVSQSPSNKVTEKGKDVELRCDPISGHTALYWYRQSLGQGLEFLIYFQGNSAPDKSGLPSDRFSAERTGGSVSTLTIQRTQQEDSAVYLCASSFSREQFFGPGTRLTVL.

This rearrangement joins TRBV30 to TRBJ2-3, with D hard to call. V was trimmed by 0 bases and J by 2 bases, leaving 6 bases between them. Per the germline V gene, CDR1 is GTSNPN and CDR2 is SVGIG (reference sequence). The CDR3 length is 13 residues. CDR3 loop: CAWSVTATDTQYF. DNA of the CDR3: TGTGCCTGGAGTGTAACGGCCACAGATACGCAGTATTTT.

This clonotype was counted a single time. This chain uses TRBV28 with TRBJ1-5; 8 positions match TRBD1. This CDR3 has 13 residues. Trimming took 6 bases from V and 2 from J; bases not matched to a gene: 0. Per the germline V gene, CDR1 is MDHEN and CDR2 is SYDVKM. Written as DNA, the CDR3 is TGTGCCAGCAGGACAGGGGGCAATCAGCCCCAGCATTTT. As protein: CASRTGGNQPQHF.

This rearrangement joins TRBV7-9 to TRBJ1-5, with 7 positions matching TRBD1. This CDR3 has 16 residues. From germline, CDR1 is SEHNR and CDR2 FQNEAQ (reference sequence). V lost 5 bases and J lost 0; bases outside the gene matches: 7. This CDR3 is CASSAGTVLSNQPQHF. CDR3 bases: TGTGCCAGCAGCGCCGGGACAGTCCTTAGCAATCAGCCCCAGCATTTT.

The J gene is TRBJ1-2, the V gene TRBV19, with D maybe TRBD1 (6 bases). The CDR3 has 14 residues. The V and J ends lost 5 bases and 4 bases respectively, with 14 bases between them. CDR1 LNHDA and CDR2 SQIVND come from the germline V gene (reference sequence). For the CDR3, the DNA is TGTGCCAGTAGTGGTCAGGGGTCGGTCTATGGCTACACCTTC. It codes for CASSGQGSVYGYTF. Looking up the rest from reference TRBV19 and TRBJ1-2 gives the full variable domain: DGGITQSPKYLFRKEGQNVTLSCEQNLNHDAMYWYRQDPGQGLRLIYYSQIVNDFQKGDIAEGYSVSREKKESFPLTVTSAQKNPTAFYLCASSGQGSVYGYTFGSGTRLTVV.

This clonotype was recorded once. J is TRBJ2-2 and V is TRBV12-3 or TRBV12-4, with 8 positions matching TRBD1. There are 14 residues in the CDR3. V trimming: 8 bases; J trimming: 4 bases; junction bases outside the gene matches: 6. The CDR3 DNA reads TGTGCCAGCGAAAAGGGACAGGCCACCGGGGAGCTGTTTTTT. Its translation: CASEKGQATGELFF.

The rearrangement uses TRBV6-2 or TRBV6-3 and TRBJ1-5, with a weak D call TRBD1 (6 bases). V shed 5 bases and J shed 4 bases, with 12 bases lying between them. The CDR3 is 14 amino acids. Per the germline V gene, CDR1 is MNHEY and CDR2 is SVGEGT. CDR3 DNA: TGTGCCAGCAGTGGGGACACGATTAATCAGCCCCAGCATTTT. Translated: CASSGDTINQPQHF.

This chain links TRBV7-8 with TRBJ1-5; unclear D gene. The CDR3 has 15 amino acids. Per the germline V gene, CDR1 is SGHVS and CDR2 is FQNEAQ. Trimming shortened V by 5 bases and J by 3 bases, and 14 bases separated the two germline ends. This CDR3 reads CASSASTGFNQPQHF. Written as DNA, the CDR3 is TGTGCCAGCAGCGCCAGTACTGGTTTCAATCAGCCCCAGCATTTT.

The rearrangement uses TRBV7-9 and TRBJ1-2, with D hard to call. Germline lookup yields CDR1 SEHNR and CDR2 FQNEAQ (reference sequence). The CDR3 loop spans 12 amino acids. V shed 8 bases and J shed 4 bases, with 11 bases lying between them. The CDR3 spells CASFKGGYGYTF. CDR3 DNA: TGTGCCAGCTTCAAGGGAGGCTATGGCTACACCTTC.

The rearrangement uses TRBV2 and TRBJ1-5; a possible D gene is TRBD1 (6 bases). Germline assignment: CDR1 SNHLY and CDR2 FYNNEI. The CDR3 is 13 amino acids. V was cut by 7 bases and J by 7 bases, with 14 bases left in between. The CDR3 DNA reads as TGTGCCAGCAAACAGGGCGCGGGGCAGCCCCAGCATTTT. It translates to CASKQGAGQPQHF.

CDR3 DNA sequence: TGTGCCAGCAGCCCCAGCCCTAGACAAGAGACCCAGTACTTC. This sequence encodes CASSPSPRQETQYF. The rearrangement uses TRBV7-7 and TRBJ2-5; D is undetermined. Trimming left V 5 bases short and J 2 bases short, with 12 bases between. The length of the CDR3 is 14 residues. CDR1 is SSHAT and CDR2 is FNYEAQ in the germline V gene (reference sequence).

The chain joins TRBV29-1 to TRBJ2-7; no clear D. Germline V gene lookup returns CDR1 SQVTM and CDR2 ANQGSEA. There are 11 residues in the CDR3. Between the trimmed V and J ends, which lost 7 bases and 3 bases, there was a span of 10 bases. The CDR3 DNA is TGCAGCGGGGGAATCGGCTACGAGCAGTACTTC. Its translation: CSGGIGYEQYF.